These 20 T cell receptor beta chains were sequenced from one sample in a study of T cells after yellow fever vaccination. A single record per CDR3 protein comes from TCRdb applying MiXCR to the 5' RACE reads. The table has hundreds of thousands of distinct CDR3 sequences, around 12% seen once. This specimen consisted of PBMCs, obtained on the day of the yellow fever booster vaccination. These receptors were obtained from a man aged 30-40 years who received the YFV17D yellow fever vaccine.

This clonotype was picked up many times. This rearrangement joins TRBV6-5 to TRBJ2-3; 7 bases are a match to TRBD2. Germline values: CDR1 MNHEY, CDR2 SVGAGI. The CDR3 totals 15 residues. V lost 0 bases and J lost 1; bases outside the gene matches: 1. CDR3 sequence (DNA): TGTGCCAGCAGTTACTCTAGCGGGCGCACAGATACGCAGTATTTT. Its translation is CASSYSSGRTDTQYF.

The V and J genes are TRBV28 and TRBJ2-2; 8 bases line up with TRBD2. This CDR3 comprises 17 residues. The ends lost 3 bases at V and 7 bases at J; junction bases unmatched: 13. CDR1 is MDHEN and CDR2 is SYDVKM in the germline V gene. The CDR3 DNA reads as TGTGCCAGCAGTTTTCGCGGGAGGCCTTCCTTAGACGGGGAGCTGTTTTTT. Translating gives CASSFRGRPSLDGELFF.

The sample holds one count of this clonotype. This chain connects TRBV10-1 to TRBJ1-2; D is possibly TRBD1 (6 bases). The V gene lost 6 bases and the J gene lost 8 bases, with 19 bases spanning the gap. In germline, CDR1 is WNHNN, CDR2 SYGVQD (reference sequence). This CDR3 spans 14 amino acids. The CDR3 DNA reads as TGCGCCAGCAGCCCTCGGGGGCAGGGAAGCGGCTACACCTTC. Amino acid sequence: CASSPRGQGSGYTF.

This clonotype was recorded a few times. The chain links TRBV6-1 to TRBJ2-3; D is undetermined. Germline V gene sequence: CDR1 MNHNS, CDR2 SASEGT. Trimming shortened V by 4 bases and J by 1 base, and 12 bases separated the two germline ends. The CDR3 loop spans 15 amino acids. The CDR3 region is CASSAVGIGTDTQYF. In DNA form, the CDR3 reads TGTGCCAGCAGTGCCGTGGGAATAGGCACAGATACGCAGTATTTT.

The V call is TRBV2, the J call TRBJ2-5; D is uncertain. The V end was cut by 4 bases, the J end by 6 bases, with 9 bases between. Germline V gives CDR1 SNHLY, CDR2 FYNNEI. CDR3 size: 12 residues. The CDR3 sequence is CASSVRAKTQYF. The CDR3 bases are TGTGCCAGCAGTGTTAGGGCGAAGACCCAGTACTTC.

With respect to this clonotype: An end of the junction does not agree with germline; a read error may underlie this. The genes are TRBV19 and TRBJ1-2; D may be TRBD1 (6 bases). The CDR3 is made up of 12 amino acids. In germline, CDR1 is LNHDA, CDR2 SQIVND (reference sequence). In DNA form, the CDR3 reads TGTGCCAGTAGTATTTCAGGGGATGGCCACACCTTC. Residues: CASSISGDGHTF.

V and J are TRBV27 and TRBJ1-6; D is uncertain. Trimming removed 6 bases from V and 4 bases from J, with 7 bases in between. CDR3 size: 13 residues. Germline lookup yields CDR1 MNHEY and CDR2 SMNVEV (reference sequence). The CDR3 reads CASSLTYNSPLHF. CDR3 DNA sequence: TGTGCCAGCAGCCTAACTTATAATTCACCCCTCCACTTT.

This clonotype was recorded a few times. V and J are TRBV5-1 and TRBJ2-7; a possible D gene is TRBD2 (6 bases). The CDR3 is 12 residues long. From germline, CDR1 is SGHRS and CDR2 YFSETQ. V shed 4 bases and J shed 5 bases, with 10 bases lying between them. The CDR3 is CASSLWEDEQYF. In DNA form, the CDR3 reads TGCGCCAGCAGCCTGTGGGAGGACGAGCAGTACTTC.

This clonotype came up many times. The chain recombines TRBV7-8 with TRBJ2-5; D might be TRBD2 (5 bases). Trimming stripped 3 bases from V and 3 bases from J, with 11 bases between. The CDR3 runs to 14 residues. CDR1 and CDR2 (germline): SGHVS, FQNEAQ. Here the CDR3 DNA reads TGTGCCAGCAGCTTGAGGACTTTCGAAGAGACCCAGTACTTC. Amino acids: CASSLRTFEETQYF. The entire variable domain, with the rest obtained from reference TRBV7-8 and TRBJ2-5, is as follows: GAGVSQSPRYKVAKRGQDVALRCDPISGHVSLFWYQQALGQGPEFLTYFQNEAQLDKSGLPSDRFFAERPEGSVSTLKIQRTQQEDSAVYLCASSLRTFEETQYFGPGTRLLVL.

This clonotype was detected only a few times. The rearrangement uses TRBV4-2 and TRBJ2-3; weak D call: TRBD2 (5 bases). Trimming removed 2 bases at V and 4 bases at J, with 13 bases between. Per germline, CDR1 LGHNA and CDR2 YNFKEQ. The CDR3 is made up of 15 amino acids. This chain's CDR3 is CASSQSEGVPDTQYF. The CDR3 nucleotides are TGTGCCAGCAGCCAAAGTGAGGGAGTGCCAGATACGCAGTATTTT.

Comment on this clonotype: Sequence at one end of the junction differs from germline and may be a read error. In DNA, the CDR3 is TGTGCTAGCAGCCAATTTACTAGCGGGAGCGGTGAGACCCAGTACTTC. Amino acid sequence: CASSQFTSGSGETQYF. V gene TRBV7-7 combines with J gene TRBJ2-5; 11 bases are shared with TRBD2. The CDR3 has 16 residues. In germline, CDR1 is SSHAT, CDR2 FNYEAQ (reference sequence).

V usage is TRBV7-9 and J usage is TRBJ2-2; 8 bases agree with TRBD1. The CDR3 has 17 amino acids. V lost 5 bases and J lost 4; bases outside the gene matches: 12. Germline V CDR1 and CDR2: SEHNR, FQNEAQ (reference sequence). The CDR3 DNA follows: TGTGCCAGCAGCCCCCCGGGACAGGCGCGCGGCACCGGGGAGCTGTTTTTT. It is translated as CASSPPGQARGTGELFF.

A few counts support this clonotype. This chain's CDR3 is CSARKGQPQQPQHF. The CDR3 DNA is TGCAGTGCTAGAAAAGGACAGCCTCAGCAGCCCCAGCATTTT. The rearrangement uses TRBV20-1 and TRBJ1-5; perhaps TRBD1 as D (6 bases). CDR1 DFQATT and CDR2 SNEGSKA come from the germline V gene (reference sequence). The CDR3 loop spans 14 amino acids. Between the trimmed V and J ends, which lost 2 bases and 7 bases, there was a span of 15 bases.

This clonotype was recorded many times. V is TRBV20-1 and J is TRBJ2-5, with 10 positions matching TRBD2. Germline V gives CDR1 DFQATT, CDR2 SNEGSKA (reference sequence). The CDR3 runs to 15 residues. J was trimmed by 1 base and V by 2 bases; bases with no gene match: 4. CDR3 in DNA: TGCAGTGCTAGACCGTCTAGCGGGAGCCAAGAGACCCAGTACTTC. This gives the protein CSARPSSGSQETQYF.

DNA of the CDR3: TGTGCCAGCAGTCCGTATGGCGGGGCCTCTTCTAACTACAATGAGCAGTTCTTC. Amino acid sequence: CASSPYGGASSNYNEQFF. This chain links TRBV12-3 or TRBV12-4 with TRBJ2-1; possible D gene TRBD2, 6 bases. This CDR3 spans 18 amino acids. Trimming pared 5 bases from V and 3 bases from J, leaving 23 bases between.

In this sample, this clonotype turned up a few times. The J gene is TRBJ1-4, the V gene TRBV4-2; D remains unclear. The germline gives CDR1 LGHNA, CDR2 YNFKEQ. Trimming shortened V by 0 bases and J by 6 bases, and 5 bases separated the two germline ends. There are 13 residues in the CDR3. Here the CDR3 DNA reads TGTGCCAGCAGCCAAGAAACAGATGAAAAACTGTTTTTT. This gives the protein CASSQETDEKLFF.

This clonotype was seen repeatedly, ten times or more. The chain recombines TRBV5-1 with TRBJ2-1; D tentatively fits TRBD1 or TRBD2 (5 bases each). V was pared by 0 bases and J by 4 bases, with 11 bases between. This CDR3 comprises 15 residues. Per germline, CDR1 SGHRS and CDR2 YFSETQ. CDR3 DNA: TGCGCCAGCAGCTTGGAAGGGACCTCATACAATGAGCAGTTCTTC. Protein sequence: CASSLEGTSYNEQFF. The variable domain in full, with the rest retrieved from reference TRBV5-1 and TRBJ2-1, is KAGVTQTPRYLIKTRGQQVTLSCSPISGHRSVSWYQQTPGQGLQFLFEYFSETQRNKGNFPGRFSGRQFSNSRSEMNVSTLELGDSALYLCASSLEGTSYNEQFFGPGTRLTVL.

There are many counts of this clonotype. V is TRBV12-3 or TRBV12-4 and J is TRBJ2-2, with 7 bases that match TRBD2. V dropped 2 bases and J dropped 6; count of bases not matched to a gene: 9. CDR3 size: 16 residues. This CDR3 reads CASSLPPAGVAGELFF. CDR3 nucleotides: TGTGCCAGCAGTTTACCGCCGGCGGGGGTGGCCGGGGAGCTGTTTTTT.

The chain combines TRBV5-1 with TRBJ1-1; TRBD1 matches 12 bases. J was trimmed by 4 bases and V by 1 base; bases with no gene match: 8. CDR1 and CDR2 (germline): SGHRS, YFSETQ. The CDR3 has 17 amino acids. The CDR3 DNA follows: TGCGCCAGCAGCTTGAAAGGGACAGGGGGCGAAAGCACTGAAGCTTTCTTT. It codes for CASSLKGTGGESTEAFF. The full variable domain, rest sourced from reference TRBV5-1 and TRBJ1-1, is KAGVTQTPRYLIKTRGQQVTLSCSPISGHRSVSWYQQTPGQGLQFLFEYFSETQRNKGNFPGRFSGRQFSNSRSEMNVSTLELGDSALYLCASSLKGTGGESTEAFFGQGTRLTVV.

The V and J genes are TRBV12-3 or TRBV12-4 and TRBJ2-3, with 8 bases identical to TRBD2. V shed 2 bases, J shed 5 bases, and the junction held 9 bases outside the gene matches. The length of the CDR3 is 16 residues. Here the CDR3 reads CASSLSSGSRVDTQYF. CDR3 bases: TGTGCCAGCAGTTTATCCAGCGGGAGTCGCGTAGATACGCAGTATTTT.